One sample yielded the 24 T cell receptor beta chains listed below, sequenced in a study of shared clonotypes between healthy human individuals. This table comes from immunoSEQ multiplex PCR, and its TCRdb copy is limited to in-frame clones, with some not included. The sample gives approximately 2,200,000 clones, under 95% of which show up once; more than 1.5% is in the top ten. The naive CD8 fraction comprised CD45RO-negative cells positively selected for CCR7 and excluded terminally differentiated effector memory CD45RA+ cells. The specimen was naive CD8+ T cells from PBMCs. These receptors came from a man in his late teens or twenties in good health. Some clones in this sample may be carry-over from other donors' samples.

The V and J genes are TRBV7-9 and TRBJ2-7; D ambiguous. Trimming took off 5 bases at V and 1 base at J, with 12 bases between the two ends. The CDR3 length is 14 residues. Germline V CDR1 and CDR2: SEHNR, FQNEAQ (reference sequence). DNA of the CDR3: TGTGCCAGCAGCCCAACGGGCAGATCCTACGAGCAGTACTTC. Protein: CASSPTGRSYEQYF.

The genes are TRBV5-8 and TRBJ1-4, with D possibly matching TRBD1 (5 bases). Trimming cost V 4 bases and J 0 bases, with 10 bases left between them. Germline CDR1 is SGHTS and CDR2 is YDEGEE. The CDR3 is 15 residues long. CDR3: CASSQGAATNEKLFF. The CDR3, as DNA: TGTGCCAGCAGCCAGGGCGCTGCAACTAATGAAAAACTGTTTTTT.

This chain uses TRBV5-6 with TRBJ2-7, with a weak D call TRBD1 (5 bases). Deletions cut 4 bases from V and 6 bases from J, with 26 bases between. The CDR3 runs 17 residues. CDR1 and CDR2 from the germline V gene are SGHDT and YYEEEE. CDR3 region: CASSPREYDPKGPEQYF. Written as DNA, the CDR3 is TGTGCCAGCAGCCCGCGAGAGTACGACCCCAAGGGGCCCGAGCAGTACTTC. Full variable domain (missing parts from reference TRBV5-6 and TRBJ2-7): DAGVTQSPTHLIKTRGQQVTLRCSPKSGHDTVSWYQQALGQGPQFIFQYYEEEERQRGNFPDRFSGHQFPNYSSELNVNALLLGDSALYLCASSPREYDPKGPEQYFGPGTRLTVT.

The rearrangement uses TRBV11-2 and TRBJ1-1; D uncertain. CDR3 length: 10 residues. V was trimmed by 5 bases and J by 11 bases, leaving 9 bases between them. Germline lookup yields CDR1 SGHAT and CDR2 FQNNGV. CDR3 nucleotide sequence: TGTGCCAGCAGCCCCGCAGGCGCTTTCTTT. Encoded protein: CASSPAGAFF.

V is TRBV27 and J is TRBJ1-2; no clear D gene. This CDR3 is built from 12 residues. The ends were cut back, 6 bases at V and 4 bases at J, with 9 bases in the middle. CDR1 MNHEY and CDR2 SMNVEV come from the germline V gene (reference sequence). CDR3 sequence (DNA): TGTGCCAGCAGCGGACGGGCCTATGGCTACACCTTC. Protein: CASSGRAYGYTF.

This clone was seen a handful of times. The rearrangement links TRBV7-9 to TRBJ1-5; D remains unclear. Trimming removed 5 bases from V and 4 bases from J, with 12 bases in between. CDR1 SEHNR and CDR2 FQNEAQ come from the germline V gene (reference sequence). CDR3 length: 14 residues. CDR3 sequence: CASSTGSLNQPQHF. The CDR3 DNA follows: TGTGCCAGCAGCACGGGGAGCCTAAATCAGCCCCAGCATTTT.

The V call is TRBV11-2, the J call TRBJ2-5; D is unclear. The J call may not be correct, given that the DNA end is closer to TRBJ2-7. The CDR3 runs to 13 residues. From germline, CDR1 is SGHAT and CDR2 FQNNGV. The chain's CDR3 is CASSLARSYEQYF. The CDR3 nucleotides read TGTGCCAGCAGCTTAGCCCGCTCCTACGAGCAGTACTTC.

This chain joins TRBV28 and TRBJ2-1; 14 bases are shared with TRBD2. The V gene's germline CDR1 is MDHEN and CDR2 SYDVKM. Unmatched junction bases numbered 8, after V lost 6 bases and J lost 10 bases. This CDR3 has 15 amino acids. CDR3 nucleotides: TGTGCCAGCAGCCACGGACTAGCGGGAGGTAGAGAGCAGTTCTTC. Protein: CASSHGLAGGREQFF.

The chain couples TRBV28 to TRBJ2-7; 7 bases align to TRBD1. CDR1 MDHEN and CDR2 SYDVKM come from the germline V gene. The CDR3 runs 14 residues. Trimming at V came to 4 bases and at J to 7 bases, leaving 10 bases not matched to a gene. CDR3 sequence: CASSSDRAPREQYF. The CDR3 region has the DNA TGTGCCAGCAGTTCCGACAGGGCCCCTAGGGAGCAGTACTTC.

Of note for this clone: This sample includes further DNA sequences coding for the same CDR3. The rearrangement uses TRBV18 and TRBJ2-7; 8 bases match TRBD1. The germline V gene has CDR1 KGHSH and CDR2 LQKENI. J gave up 1 base and V 3 bases, and 5 bases lay outside the gene matches. CDR3 length: 15 residues. CDR3 coding DNA: TGTGCCAGCTCACCCGACAGGGGACGATCCTACGAGCAGTACTTC. Translated, it gives CASSPDRGRSYEQYF. Supplemented by reference TRBV18 and TRBJ2-7, the full variable domain reads NAGVMQNPRHLVRRRGQEARLRCSPMKGHSHVYWYRQLPEEGLKFMVYLQKENIIDESGMPKERFSAEFPKEGPSILRIQQVVRGDSAAYFCASSPDRGRSYEQYFGPGTRLTVT.

The V gene is TRBV2, the J gene TRBJ2-7; D unresolved. Germline V CDR1 and CDR2: SNHLY, FYNNEI. Trimming removed 0 bases at V and 6 bases at J, with 15 bases between. The CDR3 has 15 residues. Here the CDR3 reads CASSEARGQTVEQYF. The CDR3 nucleotides are TGTGCCAGCAGTGAAGCGCGTGGGCAGACGGTCGAGCAGTACTTC.

This clone was counted between two and nine times. Other nucleotide sequences in the sample specify the same CDR3. The chain combines TRBV27 with TRBJ1-5; tentative D call: TRBD1 (5 bases). Trimming stripped 5 bases from V and 2 bases from J, with 10 bases between. CDR1 is MNHEY, CDR2 SMNVEV, per germline (reference sequence). The CDR3 has 14 amino acids. The CDR3 DNA is TGTGCCAGCAGTCTGGGGCTTGGCAATCAGCCCCAGCATTTT. Its translation is CASSLGLGNQPQHF.

As regards this clone: Other nucleotide sequences from this sample produce the same CDR3. This chain connects TRBV12-5 to TRBJ1-2; the match to TRBD1 covers 8 bases. The J segment lost 5 bases and the V segment lost 1 base, leaving 0 bases of the junction unmatched. The CDR3 sequence is 13 residues long. Germline V CDR1 and CDR2: LGHNT, FRNRAP. CDR3: CASGLGTGYGYTF. In DNA, the CDR3 is TGTGCTAGTGGTTTGGGGACAGGGTATGGCTACACCTTC.

The chain employs TRBV7-9 and TRBJ1-4, with TRBD1 identical over 7 bases. V lost 4 bases, J lost 2 bases, and 4 bases stayed unmatched. Germline lookup yields CDR1 SEHNR and CDR2 FQNEAQ (reference sequence). The length of the CDR3 is 15 residues. The CDR3 sequence is CASSSLTGTNEKLFF. As DNA, the CDR3 is TGTGCCAGCAGCTCACTGACAGGGACTAATGAAAAACTGTTTTTT.

This clone was detected once. This chain connects TRBV5-1 to TRBJ1-2; 7 bases agree with TRBD1. The J segment lost 7 bases and the V segment lost 0 bases, leaving 15 bases of the junction unmatched. Germline V lookup: CDR1 SGHRS, CDR2 YFSETQ. The length of the CDR3 is 17 residues. CDR3 residues: CASSLGLRPQGIPGYTF. The DNA for the CDR3 is TGCGCCAGCAGCTTGGGGCTCAGGCCACAGGGGATTCCTGGCTACACCTTC.

The chain combines TRBV10-3 with TRBJ2-2, with TRBD2 identical over 7 bases. V lost 2 bases, J lost 4 bases, and 7 bases stayed unmatched. Looked up from germline, CDR1 is ENHRY and CDR2 is SYGVKD. The CDR3 extends over 16 amino acids. The CDR3 spells CAISEPSGRVTGELFF. CDR3 DNA: TGTGCCATCAGTGAGCCCTCAGGGAGGGTCACCGGGGAGCTGTTTTTT.

In its sample, this clone was seen a few times. The sample holds other DNA sequences that translate to the same CDR3. This rearrangement joins TRBV19 to TRBJ1-1; D is perhaps TRBD1 (5 bases). This CDR3 spans 13 amino acids. Germline V CDR1 and CDR2: LNHDA, SQIVND (reference sequence). The ends were cut back, 6 bases at V and 3 bases at J, with 11 bases in the middle. The CDR3 loop is CASSLGGDTEAFF. The CDR3 nucleotides read TGTGCCAGTAGCCTCGGGGGTGACACTGAAGCTTTCTTT.

As to this clone: Other DNA variants within this sample encode the same CDR3. The V and J genes are TRBV13 and TRBJ2-2; D possibly corresponds to TRBD1 (5 bases). The germline V and J ends were trimmed by 0 bases and 4 bases, with 9 bases remaining between them. CDR1 and CDR2 from the germline V gene are PRHDT and FYEKMQ (reference sequence). CDR3 length equals 15 residues. The chain's CDR3 is CASSLGRAGTGELFF. The CDR3, as DNA: TGTGCCAGCAGCTTAGGCAGGGCCGGCACCGGGGAGCTGTTTTTT.

The chain joins TRBV15 to TRBJ1-4; D is possibly TRBD1 (5 bases). The germline V gene has CDR1 LNHNV and CDR2 YYDKDF (reference sequence). V gave up 1 base and J gave up 8 bases, with 8 bases separating them. The CDR3 sequence is 13 residues long. The CDR3 bases are TGTGCCACCAGCAGAGCGGGGGACGAAAAACTGTTTTTT. Translating gives CATSRAGDEKLFF. The whole variable domain, remainder taken from reference TRBV15 and TRBJ1-4, is DAMVIQNPRYQVTQFGKPVTLSCSQTLNHNVMYWYQQKSSQAPKLLFHYYDKDFNNEADTPDNFQSRRPNTSFCFLDIRSPGLGDTAMYLCATSRAGDEKLFFGSGTQLSVL.

This rearrangement joins TRBV30 to TRBJ1-1; no reliable D call. The CDR3 covers 13 residues. V was shortened by 0 bases and J by 3 bases, with 8 bases between the two germline ends. Germline V gene lookup returns CDR1 GTSNPN and CDR2 SVGIG (reference sequence). DNA for the CDR3: TGTGCCTGGAGTGTGGTCGGAGACACTGAAGCTTTCTTT. Protein product: CAWSVVGDTEAFF. The variable domain in full, completed from reference TRBV30 and TRBJ1-1, reads SQTIHQWPATLVQPVGSPLSLECTVEGTSNPNLYWYRQAAGRGLQLLFYSVGIGQISSEVPQNLSASRPQDRQFILSSKKLLLSDSGFYLCAWSVVGDTEAFFGQGTRLTVV.

This clone was picked up one time. Other nucleotide sequences from this sample produce the same CDR3. This sequence joins TRBV9 and TRBJ2-7; D is undetermined. Looked up from germline, CDR1 is SGDLS and CDR2 is YYNGEE. The V end lost 2 bases, the J end lost 1 base, and 7 bases lay between the germline ends. This CDR3 is built from 13 residues. Written as DNA, the CDR3 is TGTGCCAGCAGCGTCGGGTCTTCCTACGAGCAGTACTTC. Protein: CASSVGSSYEQYF.

The rearrangement joins TRBV6-1 to TRBJ2-7; 7 bases are a match to TRBD2. The CDR3 consists of 15 residues. Germline V gene lookup returns CDR1 MNHNS and CDR2 SASEGT. V shed 4 bases and J 4 bases; nucleotides not matched to a gene: 10. In nucleotides, the CDR3 is TGTGCCAGCAGTGCCGTCTCTAGCGGCCTATACGAGCAGTACTTC. Its translation: CASSAVSSGLYEQYF.

This clone appeared a single time. This sequence joins TRBV25-1 and TRBJ2-1, with unresolved D. V was clipped by 3 bases and J by 4 bases, with 4 bases between them. This CDR3 is 12 amino acids long. CDR1 is MGHDK and CDR2 is SYGVNS in the germline V gene. CDR3 sequence reads: CASSDQYNEQFF. For the CDR3, the DNA is TGTGCCAGCAGTGACCAATACAATGAGCAGTTCTTC.

The J gene is TRBJ2-5, the V gene TRBV7-9; weak D call: TRBD1 (6 bases). V was cut by 5 bases and J by 8 bases, with 21 bases left in between. There are 15 residues in the CDR3. CDR1 and CDR2 (germline): SEHNR, FQNEAQ (reference sequence). CDR3 nucleotides: TGTGCCAGCAGCCAGTCCCGGGACAACCATCTTACCCAGTACTTC. It yields the protein CASSQSRDNHLTQYF.